Sequencing of this T cell receptor beta chain was carried out in a study of T cells after yellow fever vaccination. Study-level points and caveats: Clones that expanded after primary vaccination mostly reappeared after the booster (just under 98% CD4, around 87% CD8). Researchers cautioned that FACS-sorted repertoires could harbor abundant clonotypes contaminating from the bulk population.

This CDR3 has 15 amino acids. Trimming removed 2 bases from V and 4 bases from J, with 12 bases in between. The germline V gene has CDR1 SGHRS and CDR2 YFSETQ. Turning to this clonotype: Its antigen is undetermined.

TCRdb called the 5' RACE reads again in MiXCR, with one record for every CDR3 protein. The table has around 500,000 distinct CDR3 sequences, about a fifth seen once. The TCR sequence derives from a man younger than 30 who received the YFV17D yellow fever vaccine. The chain employs TRBV5-1 and TRBJ2-2, with a weak D call TRBD1 (5 bases). Sequenced material: PBMCs, taken 20 to 25 days after the first yellow fever vaccination. CDR3 amino acids: CASSFRGQLTGELFF. DNA for the CDR3: TGCGCCAGCAGCTTTAGGGGCCAGCTCACCGGGGAGCTGTTTTTT.